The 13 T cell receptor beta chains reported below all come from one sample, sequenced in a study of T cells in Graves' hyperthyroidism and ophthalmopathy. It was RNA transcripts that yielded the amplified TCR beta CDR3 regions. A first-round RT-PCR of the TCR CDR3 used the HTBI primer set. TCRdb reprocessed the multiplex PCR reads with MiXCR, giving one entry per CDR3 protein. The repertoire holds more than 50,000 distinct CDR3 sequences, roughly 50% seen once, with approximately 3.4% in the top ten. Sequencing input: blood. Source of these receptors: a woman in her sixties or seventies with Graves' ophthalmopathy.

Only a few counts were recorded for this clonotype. The CDR3 loop is CAWSVAGSRPFSYEQYF. The DNA of the CDR3 is TGTGCCTGGAGTGTGGCCGGGAGTAGACCCTTCTCCTACGAGCAGTACTTC. This chain joins TRBV30 and TRBJ2-7, with a possible D match to TRBD2 (6 bases). The germline V gene has CDR1 GTSNPN and CDR2 SVGIG (reference sequence). The V end was cut by 0 bases, the J end by 0 bases, with 18 bases between. There are 17 residues in the CDR3.

The CDR3 nucleotides read TGCAGTGCTAGCGCGGGACTAGCGGGAGTTCGCAATGAGCAGTTCTTC. Translation: CSASAGLAGVRNEQFF. The rearrangement links TRBV20-1 to TRBJ2-1; TRBD2 matches 14 bases. CDR3 length equals 16 residues. Looked up from germline, CDR1 is DFQATT and CDR2 is SNEGSKA (reference sequence). V lost 3 bases, J lost 6 bases, and 7 bases stayed unmatched.

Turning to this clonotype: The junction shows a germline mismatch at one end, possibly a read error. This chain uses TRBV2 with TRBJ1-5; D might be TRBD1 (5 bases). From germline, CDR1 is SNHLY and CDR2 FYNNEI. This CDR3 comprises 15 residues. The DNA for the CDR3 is TGCGCCAGCACCACAAGCCACAGGCGCGGCCACCCCCAGCATTTT. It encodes CASTTSHRRGHPQHF.

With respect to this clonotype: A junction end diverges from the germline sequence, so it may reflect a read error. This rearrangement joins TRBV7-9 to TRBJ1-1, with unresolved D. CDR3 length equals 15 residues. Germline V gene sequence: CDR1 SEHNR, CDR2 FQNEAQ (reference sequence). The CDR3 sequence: CASSPSGGPYTEAFF. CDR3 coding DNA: TGCGCCAGCAGCCCTTCAGGAGGGCCCTACACTGAAGCTTTCTTT.

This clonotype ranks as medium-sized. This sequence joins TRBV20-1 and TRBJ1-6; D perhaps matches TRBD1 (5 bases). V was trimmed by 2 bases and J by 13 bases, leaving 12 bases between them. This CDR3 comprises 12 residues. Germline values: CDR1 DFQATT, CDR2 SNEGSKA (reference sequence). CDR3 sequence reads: CSARSGTLPLHF. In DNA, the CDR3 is TGCAGTGCTAGATCGGGGACTTTGCCCCTCCACTTT.

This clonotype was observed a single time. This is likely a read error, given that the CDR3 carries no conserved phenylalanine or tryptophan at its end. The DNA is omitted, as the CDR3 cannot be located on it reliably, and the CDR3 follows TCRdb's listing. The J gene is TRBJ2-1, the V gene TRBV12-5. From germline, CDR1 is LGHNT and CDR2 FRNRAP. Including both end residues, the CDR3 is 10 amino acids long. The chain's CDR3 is CASGLNERFL.

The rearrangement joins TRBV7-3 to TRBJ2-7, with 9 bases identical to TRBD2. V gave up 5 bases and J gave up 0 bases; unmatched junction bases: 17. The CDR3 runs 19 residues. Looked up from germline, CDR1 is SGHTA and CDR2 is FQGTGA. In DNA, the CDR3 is TGTGCCAGCAGCCGCCAGGGACTAGCACCCGCTACTAGCTCCTACGAGCAGTACTTC. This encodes CASSRQGLAPATSSYEQYF.

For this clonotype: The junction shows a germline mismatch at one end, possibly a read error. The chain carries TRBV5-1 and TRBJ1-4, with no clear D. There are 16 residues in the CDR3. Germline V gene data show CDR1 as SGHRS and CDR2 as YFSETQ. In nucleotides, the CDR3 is TGCGCCAGCAGCTTGGCCGCGGGGTTGGCTAATGAAGAACTGTTTTTT. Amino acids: CASSLAAGLANEELFF.

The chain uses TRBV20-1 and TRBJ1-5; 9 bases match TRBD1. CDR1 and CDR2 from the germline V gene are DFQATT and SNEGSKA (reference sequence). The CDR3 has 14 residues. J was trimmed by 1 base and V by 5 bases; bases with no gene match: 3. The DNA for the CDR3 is TGCAGTGCTGCCGGGACAGGGAGCAATCAGCCCCAGCATTTT. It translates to CSAAGTGSNQPQHF.

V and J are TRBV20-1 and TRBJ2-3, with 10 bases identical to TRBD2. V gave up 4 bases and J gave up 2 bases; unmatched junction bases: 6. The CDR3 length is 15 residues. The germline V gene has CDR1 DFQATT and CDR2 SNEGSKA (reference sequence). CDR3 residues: CSATWTSGYTDTQYF. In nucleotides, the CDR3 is TGCAGTGCTACCTGGACTAGCGGTTACACAGATACGCAGTATTTT.

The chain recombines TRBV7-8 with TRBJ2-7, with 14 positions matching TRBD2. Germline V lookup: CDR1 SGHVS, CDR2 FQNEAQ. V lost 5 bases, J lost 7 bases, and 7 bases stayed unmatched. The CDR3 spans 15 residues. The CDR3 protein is CASSPGTSGSGEQYF. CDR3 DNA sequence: TGTGCCAGCAGCCCCGGGACTAGCGGGAGTGGAGAGCAGTACTTC.

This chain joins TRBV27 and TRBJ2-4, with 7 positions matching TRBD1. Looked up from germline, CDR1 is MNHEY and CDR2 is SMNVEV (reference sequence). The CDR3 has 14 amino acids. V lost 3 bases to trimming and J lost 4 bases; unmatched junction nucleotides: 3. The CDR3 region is CASSFGDRKNIQYF. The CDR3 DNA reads TGTGCCAGCAGTTTCGGGGACAGAAAAAACATTCAGTACTTC.

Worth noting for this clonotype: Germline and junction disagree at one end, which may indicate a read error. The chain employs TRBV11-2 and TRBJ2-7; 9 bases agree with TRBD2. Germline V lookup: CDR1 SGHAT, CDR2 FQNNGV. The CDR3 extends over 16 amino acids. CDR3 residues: CASSFTGTSPSCEQYF. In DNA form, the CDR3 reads TGTGCCAGCAGCTTTACCGGGACTAGCCCCTCCTGCGAGCAGTACTTC.